This T cell receptor beta chain was captured in a study of shared clonotypes between healthy human individuals. On the study more broadly: Per donor, CD8 memory used one plate, CD8 naive used two, CD4 memory used three and CD4 naive used three. Study outcomes and limitations: Sampling used blood alone; tissue repertoires probably differ.

Assay execution took place at the deep level. Only in-frame clones appear in the TCRdb table, and some are missing; sequencing was by immunoSEQ multiplex PCR. The repertoire includes around 1,100,000 clones, approximately 77% of them detected once, and roughly 0.82% sits in the top ten. Notes on this clone: Antigen unknown.

Losses at the gene ends were 0 bases for V and 3 bases for J; bases not matched to a gene: 6. Germline assignment: CDR1 LGHNA and CDR2 YNFKEQ. This CDR3 comprises 16 residues. This TCR was recovered from a man in his late teens or twenties in good health. Some clones in this sample may be carry-over from other donors' samples. The sequenced sample consisted of memory CD4+ T cells from PBMCs. The sample's subset: CD45RA-negative fraction. The chain couples TRBV4-2 to TRBJ2-7, with 9 bases fitting TRBD2. The CDR3 DNA sequence: TGTGCCAGCAGCCAAGATGGGGGACTAGCTATCTACGAGCAGTACTTC. This sequence encodes CASSQDGGLAIYEQYF.